This T cell receptor (beta chain) was sequenced for a study of Tregs in tolerant kidney transplant recipients. General study points: Expanding Tregs on activated donor B cells appeared to best identify donor-specific TCRbeta clones. Donor-specific Treg expansion exceeded global Treg expansion in tolerant patients, suggesting antigen drive. Some patients' samples used different primers over time, so nucleotide sequences weren't comparable.

This table comes from immunoSEQ multiplex PCR, and its TCRdb copy is limited to in-frame clones, with some not included. The sample has around 78,000 clones, approximately 89% seen once. Unstimulated Tregs (CD4+CD25+CD127-) and CD4+CD25- non-Tregs were sorted from PBMCs. CDR3 length: 14 residues. From germline, CDR1 is SEHNR and CDR2 FQNEAQ (reference sequence). Deletions cut 1 base from V and 10 bases from J, with 14 bases between. Comments on this clone: Its antigen is still unknown.

The chain uses TRBV7-9 and TRBJ1-3, with D perhaps matching TRBD1 (5 bases). This receptor was obtained from a human donor who received a combined kidney and bone marrow transplant. The source material was Tregs from blood, sampled before the transplant. The CDR3 nucleotides are TGTGCCAGCAGCTTAGAGGGGCCCGCGGGGACCATATATTTT. Amino acid sequence: CASSLEGPAGTIYF.